One sample yielded the 16 T cell receptor beta chains listed below, sequenced in a study of shared clonotypes between healthy human individuals. Using immunoSEQ multiplex PCR, the repertoire was profiled, and TCRdb retains in-frame clones only, with some absent. Of about 2 million clones listed, about 95% are singletons. CD45RO-negative cells were positively selected for CCR7, leaving out terminally differentiated effector memory CD45RA+ cells. Sequencing was carried out using naive CD8+ T cells sorted from blood. Receptor source: a man aged 18 to 35 in good health.

Comment on this clone: Within the sample, other DNA sequences also encode this same CDR3. The chain uses TRBV7-9 and TRBJ1-1; D uncertain. The CDR3 length is 13 residues. Germline CDR1 is SEHNR and CDR2 is FQNEAQ (reference sequence). The germline V and J ends were trimmed by 5 bases and 0 bases, with 7 bases remaining between them. CDR3 region: CASSDPMNTEAFF. The CDR3 DNA reads TGTGCCAGCAGCGATCCCATGAACACTGAAGCTTTCTTT.

V gene TRBV7-6 combines with J gene TRBJ2-1; 7 bases are shared with TRBD2. Germline CDR1 reads SGHVS; CDR2 reads FNYEAQ. V was clipped by 5 bases and J by 4 bases; unmatched bases: 11. The CDR3 has 16 amino acids. CDR3 residues: CASSPKAGEGYNEQFF. The CDR3 coding sequence is TGTGCCAGCAGCCCTAAGGCGGGAGAGGGGTACAATGAGCAGTTCTTC.

The chain is built from TRBV7-9 and TRBJ2-1, with 11 nucleotides matching TRBD1. Trimming cost V 5 bases and J 7 bases; bases outside gene matches: 10. CDR1 is SEHNR, CDR2 FQNEAQ, per germline (reference sequence). The length of the CDR3 is 16 residues. The CDR3 spells CASSPWTGGAKNEQFF. The CDR3 coding sequence is TGTGCCAGCAGCCCATGGACAGGGGGCGCGAAAAATGAGCAGTTCTTC. The complete variable domain, with remaining parts taken from reference TRBV7-9 and TRBJ2-1, reads DTGVSQNPRHKITKRGQNVTFRCDPISEHNRLYWYRQTLGQGPEFLTYFQNEAQLEKSRLLSDRFSAERPKGSFSTLEIQRTEQGDSAMYLCASSPWTGGAKNEQFFGPGTRLTVL.

The chain joins TRBV6-1 to TRBJ2-7; 9 bases align to TRBD1. Germline-derived CDR1 and CDR2 are MNHNS and SASEGT. The CDR3 length is 14 residues. Trimming removed 2 bases from V and 7 bases from J; junction bases left unmatched: 6. CDR3 coding DNA: TGTGCCAGCAGTGAACTTACAGGGGGCGGTGAGCAGTACTTC. Its translation is CASSELTGGGEQYF.

The chain is built from TRBV6-5 and TRBJ2-7; TRBD1 is a possible D gene (6 bases). V was shortened by 0 bases and J by 0 bases, with 9 bases between the two germline ends. CDR1 is MNHEY and CDR2 is SVGAGI in the germline V gene. CDR3 size: 15 residues. CDR3 amino acids: CASSYSTDSSYEQYF. CDR3 nucleotide sequence: TGTGCCAGCAGTTACTCGACGGACAGCTCCTACGAGCAGTACTTC.

Note on this clone: Other DNA variants within this sample encode the same CDR3. The gene calls are TRBV18 and TRBJ2-7; no definite D call. CDR1 is KGHSH, CDR2 LQKENI, per germline. The length of the CDR3 is 13 residues. The ends were cut back, 2 bases at V and 1 base at J, with 6 bases in the middle. The CDR3: CASSPRDSYEQYF. The CDR3 region has the DNA TGTGCCAGCTCACCAAGGGATTCCTACGAGCAGTACTTC.

This clone was detected once. Other DNA variants within this sample encode the same CDR3. The chain uses TRBV6-5 and TRBJ2-2; D may be TRBD2 (5 bases). V lost 1 base to trimming and J lost 5 bases, with 8 bases between them. There are 14 residues in the CDR3. Germline assignment: CDR1 MNHEY and CDR2 SVGAGI. The CDR3 here is CASSYYEGTGELFF. For the CDR3, the DNA is TGTGCCAGCAGTTACTACGAGGGAACCGGGGAGCTGTTTTTT.

This chain links TRBV18 with TRBJ1-5; 9 bases map to TRBD1. Looked up from germline, CDR1 is KGHSH and CDR2 is LQKENI. The V segment lost 3 bases and the J segment 7 bases; nucleotides outside the gene matches: 10. CDR3 length: 16 amino acids. CDR3 region: CASSPKPGQGYQPQHF. The CDR3 region has the DNA TGTGCCAGCTCACCTAAACCGGGACAGGGATACCAGCCCCAGCATTTT. The variable domain in full, completed from reference TRBV18 and TRBJ1-5, reads NAGVMQNPRHLVRRRGQEARLRCSPMKGHSHVYWYRQLPEEGLKFMVYLQKENIIDESGMPKERFSAEFPKEGPSILRIQQVVRGDSAAYFCASSPKPGQGYQPQHFGDGTRLSIL.

This clone was counted once. The chain employs TRBV19 and TRBJ2-1; 11 bases are a match to TRBD2. Germline CDR1 and CDR2: LNHDA and SQIVND (reference sequence). The CDR3 sequence is 15 residues long. With V trimmed by 6 bases and J by 0 bases, 1 base remained unmatched. As DNA, the CDR3 is TGTGCCAGTAGACTAGCGGGAGCCTCCTACAATGAGCAGTTCTTC. It translates to CASRLAGASYNEQFF.

CDR3 protein: CAWSGGYPTDTQYF. CDR3 DNA: TGTGCCTGGAGTGGGGGGTACCCTACAGATACGCAGTATTTT. This chain connects TRBV30 to TRBJ2-3, with D possibly called TRBD1 or TRBD2 (5 bases each). CDR1 is GTSNPN, CDR2 SVGIG, per germline (reference sequence). V shed 1 base and J shed 3 bases, with 11 bases lying between them. This CDR3 is 14 amino acids long.

V is TRBV28 and J is TRBJ2-7, with 7 bases matching TRBD1. The CDR3 is 13 residues long. CDR1 is MDHEN, CDR2 SYDVKM, per germline. The CDR3 here is CAGQASLGYEQYF. The CDR3 coding sequence is TGTGCAGGACAGGCCTCCTTGGGTTACGAGCAGTACTTC.

This chain joins TRBV6-1 and TRBJ2-7, with no clear D. V was clipped by 4 bases and J by 1 base, with 14 bases between them. This CDR3 is built from 15 residues. Germline CDR1 is MNHNS and CDR2 is SASEGT. The CDR3, as DNA: TGTGCCAGCAGTGGGAAAGGCCACTCGTCCTACGAGCAGTACTTC. This codes for CASSGKGHSSYEQYF.

V and J are TRBV25-1 and TRBJ1-1; 8 bases fit TRBD1. CDR3 length equals 15 residues. Germline CDR1 is MGHDK and CDR2 is SYGVNS. The trim removed 3 bases at V and 4 bases at J, leaving 7 bases unmatched. The CDR3 sequence is CASSDQGASGTEAFF. The CDR3 DNA reads TGTGCCAGCAGTGATCAGGGGGCATCAGGCACTGAAGCTTTCTTT.

This clone was found once. The chain has TRBV6-1 and TRBJ1-4, with TRBD1 matching 7 bases. V lost 2 bases and J lost 2; bases outside the gene matches: 8. The CDR3 is made up of 17 amino acids. The germline V gene encodes CDR1 MNHNS and CDR2 SASEGT. In DNA form, the CDR3 reads TGTGCCAGCAGTGAATGGGGCAGGGGGAGGACTAATGAAAAACTGTTTTTT. It specifies CASSEWGRGRTNEKLFF.

The chain links TRBV27 to TRBJ1-2, with 7 bases lining up with TRBD1. The CDR3 length is 13 residues. Unmatched junction bases numbered 10, after V lost 5 bases and J lost 10 bases. The germline V gene encodes CDR1 MNHEY and CDR2 SMNVEV (reference sequence). CDR3 DNA sequence: TGTGCCAGCAGTGTCTCTTCCGACAGGGACTACACCTTC. It codes for CASSVSSDRDYTF.

The chain carries TRBV6-6 and TRBJ2-2; D may be TRBD1 (6 bases). Germline CDR1 is MNHNY and CDR2 is SVGAGI (reference sequence). V dropped 4 bases and J dropped 6 bases, with 9 bases sitting between them. The CDR3 consists of 13 residues. The CDR3 is CASSSYRAGELFF. The CDR3 region has the DNA TGTGCCAGCAGTTCGTACAGGGCCGGGGAGCTGTTTTTT.